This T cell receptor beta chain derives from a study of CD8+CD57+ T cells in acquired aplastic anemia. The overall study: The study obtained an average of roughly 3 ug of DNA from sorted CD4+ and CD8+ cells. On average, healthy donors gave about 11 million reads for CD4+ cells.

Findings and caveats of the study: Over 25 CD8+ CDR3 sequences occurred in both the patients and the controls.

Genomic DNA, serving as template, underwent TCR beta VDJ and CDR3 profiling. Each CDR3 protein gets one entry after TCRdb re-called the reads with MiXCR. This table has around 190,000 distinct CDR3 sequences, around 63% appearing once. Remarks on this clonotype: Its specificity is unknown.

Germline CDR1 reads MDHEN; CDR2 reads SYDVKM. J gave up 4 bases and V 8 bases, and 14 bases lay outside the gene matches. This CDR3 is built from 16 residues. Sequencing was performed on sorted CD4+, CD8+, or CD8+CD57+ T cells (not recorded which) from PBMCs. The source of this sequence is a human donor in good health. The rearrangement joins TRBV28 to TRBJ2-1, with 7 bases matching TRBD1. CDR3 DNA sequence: TGTGCCAGCGGAACCCTACAGGGGATCCCGTACAATGAGCAGTTCTTC. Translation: CASGTLQGIPYNEQFF.